This T cell receptor beta chain was retrieved from a study of blood T cells in healthy people across ages. For the study at large: Researchers report that template switching captured about one barcoded beta molecule per two T cells.

Study-level results: Higher naive T cell percentage went strongly together with higher TCR beta diversity. A roughly linear age-dependent decrease characterized TCR beta diversity per million T cells.

With respect to this clonotype: Its cognate antigen is unknown.

Next came a second PCR, run for roughly 6 to 11 cycles, which used a sample-barcoded 5' primer along with a J-beta primer mix. Tags on each cDNA molecule came from a template-switch adaptor with 12 random nucleotides. TCRdb re-analysed the 5' RACE reads in MiXCR, keeping a single row per CDR3 protein. The data contain under 800,000 distinct CDR3 sequences, roughly 47% of them singletons. The CDR3 contains 15 residues. Germline V lookup: CDR1 SGHRS, CDR2 YFSETQ. J gave up 9 bases and V 1 base, and 5 bases lay outside the gene matches. This chain uses TRBV5-1 with TRBJ1-6, with TRBD1 matching 9 bases. This TCR came from a woman in her sixties or seventies in good health. The specimen sequenced was blood. CDR3 nucleotides: TGCGCCAGCAGCTTGCGGGACAGGGTTACTTCACCCCTCCACTTT. It codes for CASSLRDRVTSPLHF.